Below, 5 T cell receptor beta chains from the same sample are listed, as sequenced in a study of blood T cell repertoires in COVID-19 (dated by TCRdb to between 2020 and 2021). The library was generated by the immunoSEQ multiplex PCR assay. The table comes from immuneACCESS by way of TCRdb, which keeps in-frame sequences with V and J called. Part of the clones is missing from these tables; in studies checked, under half for an unresolved V gene and the rest for unknown reasons. In this sample the table shows roughly 250,000 clones, about 83% of which occur a single time. The ten top clones hold 5.5% of the sample. Sequencing was carried out using peripheral blood. The receptors originated from a human donor in a cohort sampled during active COVID-19.

The V gene is TRBV7-2, the J gene TRBJ1-5, with TRBD1 as a possible D gene (5 bases). This CDR3 has 16 amino acids. Trimming cost V 3 bases and J 6 bases, with 18 bases left between them. Germline CDR1 and CDR2: SGHTA and FQGNSA. CDR3 sequence reads: CASSFIQIGDSQPQHF. The CDR3 nucleotides read TGTGCCAGCAGCTTTATACAAATCGGCGACAGTCAGCCCCAGCATTTT.

This clone was seen once. The V gene is TRBV28, the J gene TRBJ2-7; 10 bases align to TRBD2. Trimming removed 4 bases from V and 0 bases from J; junction bases left unmatched: 6. This CDR3 contains 16 residues. CDR1 and CDR2 from the germline V gene are MDHEN and SYDVKM. CDR3 protein: CASSSRLAGTSYEQYF. CDR3 coding DNA: TGTGCCAGCAGTTCCCGACTAGCGGGTACCTCCTACGAGCAGTACTTC.

The chain uses TRBV6-6 and TRBJ1-1, with unresolved D. Per the germline V gene, CDR1 is MNHNY and CDR2 is SVGAGI (reference sequence). V dropped 7 bases and J dropped 6 bases, with 9 bases sitting between them. The CDR3 totals 11 residues. The DNA of the CDR3 is TGTGCCAGCAATACGGAGGCTGAAGCTTTCTTT. It codes for CASNTEAEAFF.

This clone was recorded only once. The chain joins TRBV6-5 to TRBJ2-7; 7 bases match TRBD1. J lost 3 bases, V lost 2 bases, and 4 bases had no gene match. The CDR3 has 14 residues. Germline assignment: CDR1 MNHEY and CDR2 SVGAGI. CDR3 loop: CASSYERDSYEQYF. Written as DNA, the CDR3 is TGTGCCAGCAGTTACGAAAGGGACAGCTACGAGCAGTACTTC.

In this sample, this clone turned up a few times. The V and J genes are TRBV11-2 and TRBJ2-1; no definite D call. This CDR3 spans 15 amino acids. The V gene lost 1 base and the J gene lost 5 bases, with 12 bases spanning the gap. The germline gives CDR1 SGHAT, CDR2 FQNNGV. Written as DNA, the CDR3 is TGTGCCAGCAGCTTAGGTTGGAAGAGCGACAATGAGCAGTTCTTC. This translates into CASSLGWKSDNEQFF.